The sequence of this T cell receptor (beta chain) was determined in a study of blood T cell repertoires in COVID-19. Donors were grouped by their self-reported clinical history. CDR3 length: 15 residues. With V trimmed by 4 bases and J by 6 bases, 6 bases remained unmatched. The germline V gene has CDR1 LNHDA and CDR2 SQIVND (reference sequence). Measured with immunoSEQ multiplex PCR; TCRdb has only the in-frame clones, and not every one. Altogether under 400,000 clones are present, 87% being singletons, with the ten largest covering approximately 1.8%. This chain uses TRBV19 with TRBJ2-2; 9 bases are a match to TRBD1. The sample comprised PBMCs or T cells enriched from blood (not recorded which). This TCR was recovered from a man aged 35 to 55 in a cohort exposed to, infected with or recovered from COVID-19 (not recorded which). The CDR3 reads CASSTTGGKSGELFF. For the CDR3, the DNA is TGTGCCAGTAGTACCACAGGGGGCAAGTCCGGGGAGCTGTTTTTT.